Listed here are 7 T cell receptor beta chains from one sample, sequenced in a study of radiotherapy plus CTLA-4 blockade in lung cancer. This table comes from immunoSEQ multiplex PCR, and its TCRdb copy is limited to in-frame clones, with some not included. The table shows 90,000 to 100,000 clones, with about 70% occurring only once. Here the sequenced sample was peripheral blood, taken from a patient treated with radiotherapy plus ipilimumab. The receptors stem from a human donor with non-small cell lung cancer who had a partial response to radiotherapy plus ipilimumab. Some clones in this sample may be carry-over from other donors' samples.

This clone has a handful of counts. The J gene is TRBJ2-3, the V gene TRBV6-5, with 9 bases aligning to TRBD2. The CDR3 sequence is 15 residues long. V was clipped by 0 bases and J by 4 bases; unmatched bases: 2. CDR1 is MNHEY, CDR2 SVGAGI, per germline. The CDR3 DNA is TGTGCCAGCAGTTACTCGGCGGGAGGGTCAGATACGCAGTATTTT. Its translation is CASSYSAGGSDTQYF.

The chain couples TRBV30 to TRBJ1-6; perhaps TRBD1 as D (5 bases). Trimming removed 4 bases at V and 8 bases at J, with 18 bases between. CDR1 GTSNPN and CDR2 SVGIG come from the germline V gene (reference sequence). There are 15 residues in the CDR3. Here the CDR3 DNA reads TGTGCCTGGAAATTGAGCAGGACATTAGATTCACCCCTCCACTTT. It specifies CAWKLSRTLDSPLHF.

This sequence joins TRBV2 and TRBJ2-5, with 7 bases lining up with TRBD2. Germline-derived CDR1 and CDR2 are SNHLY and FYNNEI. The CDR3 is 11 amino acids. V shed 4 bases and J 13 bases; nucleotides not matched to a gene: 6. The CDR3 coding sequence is TGTGCCAGCAGTGTCGGGAGGTCCCTGTACTTC. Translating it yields CASSVGRSLYF.

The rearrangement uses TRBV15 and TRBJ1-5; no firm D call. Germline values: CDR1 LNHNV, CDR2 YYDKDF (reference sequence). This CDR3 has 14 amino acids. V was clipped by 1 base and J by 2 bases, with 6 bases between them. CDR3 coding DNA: TGTGCCACCAGCAGAGCCCGAGGCAATCAGCCCCAGCATTTT. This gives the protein CATSRARGNQPQHF.

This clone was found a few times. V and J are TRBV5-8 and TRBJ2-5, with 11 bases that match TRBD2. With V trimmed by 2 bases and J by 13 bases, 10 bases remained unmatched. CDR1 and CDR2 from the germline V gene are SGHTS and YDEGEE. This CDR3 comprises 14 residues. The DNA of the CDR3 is TGTGCCAGCAGCTTACTAGCGGGGGACCCTCAGCGGTACTTC. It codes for CASSLLAGDPQRYF.

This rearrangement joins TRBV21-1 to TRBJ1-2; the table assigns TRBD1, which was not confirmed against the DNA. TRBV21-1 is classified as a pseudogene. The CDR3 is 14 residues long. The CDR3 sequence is CASSTKGQFNGYTF. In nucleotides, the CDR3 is TGTGCCAGCAGCACAAAGGGACAGTTCAATGGCTACACCTTC.

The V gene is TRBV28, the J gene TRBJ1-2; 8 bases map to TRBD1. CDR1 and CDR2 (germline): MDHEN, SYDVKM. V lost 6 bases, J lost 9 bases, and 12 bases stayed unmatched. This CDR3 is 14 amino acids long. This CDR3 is CASRGDRMGPSYTF. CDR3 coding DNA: TGTGCCAGCAGGGGGGACAGGATGGGCCCTAGCTACACCTTC.